This entry features one T cell receptor (beta chain) sequence. Its matching antigen is unknown. The sample belongs to a study of cytomegalovirus exposure and HLA in healthy donors. Study observations and caveats: Later on, a genetic analysis was performed. It linked a missense variant in DCLRE1C with V- and J-gene trimming of TCR beta.

Trimming took 4 bases from V and 5 from J, leaving 21 bases between them. The CDR3 is 16 amino acids. From germline, CDR1 is KGHSH and CDR2 LQKENI. The study ran its PCR with 60 Vbeta and 13 Jbeta primers. Clones were sequenced by immunoSEQ multiplex PCR, and TCRdb holds only the in-frame ones, with some missing. Of about 160,000 clones detected, 75% appear once; the ten largest clones hold more than 4%. The chain employs TRBV18 and TRBJ2-7; a weak D match, TRBD2 (6 bases). This TCR was recovered from a male donor in good health and CMV-seronegative. Material for sequencing was PBMCs. The CDR3 nucleotides read TGTGCCAGCTCACGGAGGGCAGCGACAACGACGGACGAGCAGTACTTC. Translating it yields CASSRRAATTTDEQYF.